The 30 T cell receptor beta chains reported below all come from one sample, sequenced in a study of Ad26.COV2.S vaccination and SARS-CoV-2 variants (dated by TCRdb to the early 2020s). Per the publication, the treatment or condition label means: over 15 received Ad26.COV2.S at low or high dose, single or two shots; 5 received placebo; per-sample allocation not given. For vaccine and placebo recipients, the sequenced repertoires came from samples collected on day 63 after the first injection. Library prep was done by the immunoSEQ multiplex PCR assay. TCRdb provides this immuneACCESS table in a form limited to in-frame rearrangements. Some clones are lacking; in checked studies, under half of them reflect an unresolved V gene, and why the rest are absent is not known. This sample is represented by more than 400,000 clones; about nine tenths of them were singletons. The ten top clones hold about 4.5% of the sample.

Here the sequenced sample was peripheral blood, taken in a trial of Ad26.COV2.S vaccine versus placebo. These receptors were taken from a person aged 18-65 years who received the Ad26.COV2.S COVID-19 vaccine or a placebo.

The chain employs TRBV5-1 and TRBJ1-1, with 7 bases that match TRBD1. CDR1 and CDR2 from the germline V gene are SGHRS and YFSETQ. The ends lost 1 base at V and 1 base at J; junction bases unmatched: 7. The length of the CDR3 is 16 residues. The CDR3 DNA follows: TGCGCCAGCAGCTTGCTGGACAGGAGCAAGAACACTGAAGCTTTCTTT. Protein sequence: CASSLLDRSKNTEAFF.

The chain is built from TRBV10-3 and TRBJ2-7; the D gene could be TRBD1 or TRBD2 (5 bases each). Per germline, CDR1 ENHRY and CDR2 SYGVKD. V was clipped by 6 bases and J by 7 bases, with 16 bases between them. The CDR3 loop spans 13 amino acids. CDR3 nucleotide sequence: TGTGCCATCAGCCGGGACGGACCTGGGGAGCAGTACTTC. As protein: CAISRDGPGEQYF.

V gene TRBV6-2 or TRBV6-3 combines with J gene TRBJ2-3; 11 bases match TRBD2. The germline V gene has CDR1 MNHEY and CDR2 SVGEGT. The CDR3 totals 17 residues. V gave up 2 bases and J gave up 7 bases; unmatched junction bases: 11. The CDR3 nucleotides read TGTGCCAGCAGTTACCGTTTGGCTAGCGGGAGGCCCAATACGCAGTATTTT. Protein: CASSYRLASGRPNTQYF.

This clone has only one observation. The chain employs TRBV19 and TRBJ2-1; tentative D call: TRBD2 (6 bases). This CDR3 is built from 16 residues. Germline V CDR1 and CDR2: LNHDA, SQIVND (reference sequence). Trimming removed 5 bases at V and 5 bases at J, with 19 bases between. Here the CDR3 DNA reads TGTGCCAGTAGTTCCTCGGCTAGCGTCCCAAACAATGAGCAGTTCTTC. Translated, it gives CASSSSASVPNNEQFF.

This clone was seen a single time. The CDR3 DNA follows: TGTGCCAGCAGCTTAAAACGGATCAATCAGCCCCAGCATTTT. Amino acid sequence: CASSLKRINQPQHF. This sequence joins TRBV7-2 and TRBJ1-5; D call uncertain. The germline CDR1 and CDR2 sequences are SGHTA and FQGNSA. Trimming pared 2 bases from V and 3 bases from J, leaving 8 bases between. This CDR3 is built from 14 residues.

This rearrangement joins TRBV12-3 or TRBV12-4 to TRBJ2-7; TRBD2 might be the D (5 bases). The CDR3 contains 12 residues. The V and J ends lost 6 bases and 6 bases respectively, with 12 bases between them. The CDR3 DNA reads TGTGCCAGCAGCCGCGAACGGGGCGAGCAGTACTTC. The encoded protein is CASSRERGEQYF.

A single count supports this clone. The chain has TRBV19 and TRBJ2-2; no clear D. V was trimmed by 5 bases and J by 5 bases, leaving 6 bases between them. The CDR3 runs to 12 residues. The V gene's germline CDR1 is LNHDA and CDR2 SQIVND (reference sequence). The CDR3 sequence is CASSLGTGELFF. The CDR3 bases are TGTGCCAGTAGTCTGGGGACCGGGGAGCTGTTTTTT.

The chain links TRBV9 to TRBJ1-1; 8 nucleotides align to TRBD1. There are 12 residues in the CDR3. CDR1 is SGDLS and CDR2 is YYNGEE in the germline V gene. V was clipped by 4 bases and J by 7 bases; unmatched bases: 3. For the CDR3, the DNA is TGTGCCAGCAGCACGGACAGGGATGAAGCTTTCTTT. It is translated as CASSTDRDEAFF.

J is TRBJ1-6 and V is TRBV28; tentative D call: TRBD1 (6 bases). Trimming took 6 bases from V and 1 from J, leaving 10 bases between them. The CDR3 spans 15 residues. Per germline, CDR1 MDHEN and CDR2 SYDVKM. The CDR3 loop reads CASRLQGSYNSPLHF. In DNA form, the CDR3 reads TGTGCCAGCAGACTTCAGGGGTCCTATAATTCACCCCTCCACTTT.

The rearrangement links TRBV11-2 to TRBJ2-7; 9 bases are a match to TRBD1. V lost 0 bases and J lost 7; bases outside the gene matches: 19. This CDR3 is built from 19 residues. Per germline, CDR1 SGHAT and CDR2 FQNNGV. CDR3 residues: CASSLDTGQGLPKAREQYF. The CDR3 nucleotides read TGTGCCAGCAGCTTAGATACGGGACAGGGCCTTCCAAAGGCGAGGGAGCAGTACTTC.

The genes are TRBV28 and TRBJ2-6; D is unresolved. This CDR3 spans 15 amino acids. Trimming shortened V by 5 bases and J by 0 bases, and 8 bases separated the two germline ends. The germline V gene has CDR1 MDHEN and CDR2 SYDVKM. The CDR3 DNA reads TGTGCCAGCAGTCCTATGTTCTCTGGGGCCAACGTCCTGACTTTC. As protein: CASSPMFSGANVLTF.

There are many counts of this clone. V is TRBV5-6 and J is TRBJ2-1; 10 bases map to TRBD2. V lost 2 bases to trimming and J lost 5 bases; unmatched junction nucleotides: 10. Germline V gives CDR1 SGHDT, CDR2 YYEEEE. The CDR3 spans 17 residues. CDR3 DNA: TGTGCCAGCAGCTTCCTTCTAGCGGGAGAGGCAAACAATGAGCAGTTCTTC. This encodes CASSFLLAGEANNEQFF.

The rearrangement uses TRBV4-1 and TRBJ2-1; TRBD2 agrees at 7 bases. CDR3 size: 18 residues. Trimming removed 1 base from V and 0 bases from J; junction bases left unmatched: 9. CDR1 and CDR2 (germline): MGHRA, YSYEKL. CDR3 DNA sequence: TGCGCCAGCAGCCAAGGGTCCGCTAGCGGAAGCTCCTACAATGAGCAGTTCTTC. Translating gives CASSQGSASGSSYNEQFF.

The CDR3 spells CASSLEGSSGANVLTF. CDR3 sequence (DNA): TGTGCCAGCAGCTTGGAAGGAAGCTCTGGGGCCAACGTCCTGACTTTC. The chain carries TRBV5-6 and TRBJ2-6; unclear D gene. Germline assignment: CDR1 SGHDT and CDR2 YYEEEE. With 0 bases removed from V and 0 bases from J, the gap between germline ends came to 7 bases. CDR3 length equals 16 residues.

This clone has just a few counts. The CDR3 DNA sequence: TGTGCCAGCAGTCGGGGTTGGACTAGCGTCATCCTGTCCAATGAGCAGTTCTTC. This codes for CASSRGWTSVILSNEQFF. The chain has TRBV14 and TRBJ2-1; 9 bases align to TRBD2. This CDR3 is built from 18 residues. The V and J ends lost 6 bases and 6 bases, in that order; junction bases with no gene match: 18. Germline V gene lookup returns CDR1 SGHDN and CDR2 FVKESK.

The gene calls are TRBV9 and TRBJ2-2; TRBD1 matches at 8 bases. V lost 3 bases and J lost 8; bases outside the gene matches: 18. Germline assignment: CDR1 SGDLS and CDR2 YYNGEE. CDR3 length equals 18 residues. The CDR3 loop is CASSDDEDRADGSGELFF. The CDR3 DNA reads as TGTGCCAGCAGCGACGACGAGGACAGGGCAGATGGTAGTGGGGAGCTGTTTTTT.

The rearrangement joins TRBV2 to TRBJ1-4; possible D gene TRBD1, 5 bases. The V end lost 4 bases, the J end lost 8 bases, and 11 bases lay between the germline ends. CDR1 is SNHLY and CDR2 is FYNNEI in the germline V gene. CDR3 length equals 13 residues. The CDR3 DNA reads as TGTGCCAGCAGTGCAAGGACATACGAAAAACTGTTTTTT. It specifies CASSARTYEKLFF.

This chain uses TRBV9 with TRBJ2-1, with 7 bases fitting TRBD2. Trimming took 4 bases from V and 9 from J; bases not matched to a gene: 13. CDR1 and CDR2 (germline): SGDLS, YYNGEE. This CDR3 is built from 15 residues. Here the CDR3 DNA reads TGTGCCAGCAGCCCCCGACTAGCCGTTTTGGTTGAGCAGTTCTTC. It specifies CASSPRLAVLVEQFF.

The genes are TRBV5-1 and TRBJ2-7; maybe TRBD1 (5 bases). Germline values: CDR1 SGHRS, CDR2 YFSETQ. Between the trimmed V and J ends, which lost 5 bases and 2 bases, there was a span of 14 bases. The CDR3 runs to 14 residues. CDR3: CASRPQGQAYEQYF. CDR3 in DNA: TGCGCCAGCAGGCCCCAGGGCCAAGCCTACGAGCAGTACTTC. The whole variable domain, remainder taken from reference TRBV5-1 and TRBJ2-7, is KAGVTQTPRYLIKTRGQQVTLSCSPISGHRSVSWYQQTPGQGLQFLFEYFSETQRNKGNFPGRFSGRQFSNSRSEMNVSTLELGDSALYLCASRPQGQAYEQYFGPGTRLTVT.

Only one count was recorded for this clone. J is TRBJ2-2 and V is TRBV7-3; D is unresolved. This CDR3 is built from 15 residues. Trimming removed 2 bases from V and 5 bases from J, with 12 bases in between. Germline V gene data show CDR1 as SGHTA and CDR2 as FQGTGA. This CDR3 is CASSLATAATGELFF. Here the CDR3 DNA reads TGTGCCAGCAGCTTAGCGACCGCTGCGACCGGGGAGCTGTTTTTT.

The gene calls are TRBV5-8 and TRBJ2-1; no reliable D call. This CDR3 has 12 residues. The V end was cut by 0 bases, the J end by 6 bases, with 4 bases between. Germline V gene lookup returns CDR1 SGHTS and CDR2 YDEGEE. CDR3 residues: CASSLVTNEQFF. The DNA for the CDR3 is TGTGCCAGCAGCTTGGTTACCAATGAGCAGTTCTTC.

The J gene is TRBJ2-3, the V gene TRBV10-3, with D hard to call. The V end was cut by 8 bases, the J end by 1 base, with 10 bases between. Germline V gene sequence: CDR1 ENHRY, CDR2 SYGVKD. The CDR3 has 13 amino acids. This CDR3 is CAISPTGTDTQYF. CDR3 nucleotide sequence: TGTGCCATCTCCCCGACGGGCACAGATACGCAGTATTTT.

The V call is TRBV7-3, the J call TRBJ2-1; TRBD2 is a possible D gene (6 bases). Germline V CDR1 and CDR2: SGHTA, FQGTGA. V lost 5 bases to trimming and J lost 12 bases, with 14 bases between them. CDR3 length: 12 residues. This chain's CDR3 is CASSNGGGPQFF. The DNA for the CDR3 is TGTGCCAGCAGCAACGGGGGAGGCCCGCAGTTCTTC. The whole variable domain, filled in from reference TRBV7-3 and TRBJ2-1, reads GAGVSQTPSNKVTEKGKYVELRCDPISGHTALYWYRQSLGQGPEFLIYFQGTGAADDSGLPNDRFFAVRPEGSVSTLKIQRTERGDSAVYLCASSNGGGPQFFGPGTRLTVL.

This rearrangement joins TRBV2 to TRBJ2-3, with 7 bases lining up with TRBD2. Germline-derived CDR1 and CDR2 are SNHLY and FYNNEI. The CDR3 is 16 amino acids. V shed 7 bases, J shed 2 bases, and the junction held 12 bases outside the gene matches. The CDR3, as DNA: TGTGCCAGCACCGACAATACGGGAGGTATCACAGATACGCAGTATTTT. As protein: CASTDNTGGITDTQYF.

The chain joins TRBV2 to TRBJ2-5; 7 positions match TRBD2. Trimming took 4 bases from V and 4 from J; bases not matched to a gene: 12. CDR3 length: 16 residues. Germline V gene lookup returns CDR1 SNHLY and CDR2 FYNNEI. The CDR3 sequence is CASSVRRAREGETQYF. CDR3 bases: TGTGCCAGCAGTGTGAGGAGGGCCAGGGAGGGAGAGACCCAGTACTTC.

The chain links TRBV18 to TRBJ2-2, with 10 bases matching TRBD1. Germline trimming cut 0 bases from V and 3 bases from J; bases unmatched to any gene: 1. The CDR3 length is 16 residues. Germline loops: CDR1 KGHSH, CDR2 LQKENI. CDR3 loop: CASSPPTGGDTGELFF. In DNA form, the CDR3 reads TGTGCCAGCTCACCACCGACAGGGGGCGACACCGGGGAGCTGTTTTTT. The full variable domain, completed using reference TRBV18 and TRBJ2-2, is NAGVMQNPRHLVRRRGQEARLRCSPMKGHSHVYWYRQLPEEGLKFMVYLQKENIIDESGMPKERFSAEFPKEGPSILRIQQVVRGDSAAYFCASSPPTGGDTGELFFGEGSRLTVL.

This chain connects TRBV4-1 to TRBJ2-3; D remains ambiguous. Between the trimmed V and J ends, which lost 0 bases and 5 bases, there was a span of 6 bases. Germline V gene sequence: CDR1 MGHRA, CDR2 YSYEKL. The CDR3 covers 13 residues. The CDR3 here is CASSQDLKDTQYF. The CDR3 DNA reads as TGCGCCAGCAGCCAAGACCTGAAAGATACGCAGTATTTT.

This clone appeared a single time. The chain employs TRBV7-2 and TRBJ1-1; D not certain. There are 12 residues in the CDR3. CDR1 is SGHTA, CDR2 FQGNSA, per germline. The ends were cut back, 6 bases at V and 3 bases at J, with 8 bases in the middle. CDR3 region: CASSGGYTEAFF. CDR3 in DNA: TGTGCCAGCAGTGGAGGGTACACTGAAGCTTTCTTT.

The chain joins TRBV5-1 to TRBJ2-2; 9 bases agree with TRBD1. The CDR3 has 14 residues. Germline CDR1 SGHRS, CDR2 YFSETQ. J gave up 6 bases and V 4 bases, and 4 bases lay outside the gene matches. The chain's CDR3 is CASSGRQGAGELFF. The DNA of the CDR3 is TGCGCCAGCAGCGGGAGACAGGGGGCCGGGGAGCTGTTTTTT.

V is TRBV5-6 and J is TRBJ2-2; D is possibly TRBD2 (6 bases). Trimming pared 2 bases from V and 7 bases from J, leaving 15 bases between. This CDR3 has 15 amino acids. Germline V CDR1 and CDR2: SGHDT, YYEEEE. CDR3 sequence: CASSFRDFLDGELFF. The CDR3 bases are TGTGCCAGCAGCTTCCGGGACTTTTTAGACGGGGAGCTGTTTTTT.